The 30 T cell receptor beta chains below were found in one sample sequenced in a study of blood T cell repertoires in COVID-19. The protocol was immunoSEQ multiplex PCR, while the TCRdb copy is restricted to in-frame clones and leaves out a portion. The repertoire holds 150,000 to 200,000 clones, around 80% seen once, with about 5% in the top ten. Sample: PBMCs or T cells enriched from blood (not recorded which). The receptor source for this set is an older man who had been exposed to COVID-19.

V and J are TRBV5-1 and TRBJ2-3, with 8 bases that match TRBD1. The V segment lost 4 bases and the J segment 4 bases; nucleotides outside the gene matches: 5. Germline V gene sequence: CDR1 SGHRS, CDR2 YFSETQ. The CDR3 runs to 14 residues. CDR3: CASSPGQEADTQYF. The CDR3 region has the DNA TGCGCCAGCAGCCCGGGACAGGAGGCAGATACGCAGTATTTT.

The chain carries TRBV5-4 and TRBJ2-1; 10 bases agree with TRBD2. CDR3 length: 16 residues. V shed 5 bases and J 9 bases; nucleotides not matched to a gene: 14. From germline, CDR1 is SGHNT and CDR2 YYREEE (reference sequence). CDR3: CASRETLAGVQGEQFF. In nucleotides, the CDR3 is TGTGCCAGCAGGGAAACGCTAGCGGGAGTTCAGGGTGAGCAGTTCTTC. The whole variable domain, remainder taken from reference TRBV5-4 and TRBJ2-1, is ETGVTQSPTHLIKTRGQQVTLRCSSQSGHNTVSWYQQALGQGPQFIFQYYREEENGRGNFPPRFSGLQFPNYSSELNVNALELDDSALYLCASRETLAGVQGEQFFGPGTRLTVL.

The chain has TRBV6-2 or TRBV6-3 and TRBJ2-7; 7 bases are shared with TRBD1. V trimming: 4 bases; J trimming: 5 bases; junction bases outside the gene matches: 5. The CDR3 runs to 13 residues. Germline V gene data show CDR1 as MNHEY and CDR2 as SVGEGT. CDR3 in amino acids: CASSSRGRDEQYF. The CDR3 DNA is TGTGCCAGCAGTTCAAGGGGGCGAGACGAGCAGTACTTC.

The V and J genes are TRBV5-1 and TRBJ2-5; tentatively, D is TRBD1 (6 bases). The CDR3 loop spans 15 amino acids. Looked up from germline, CDR1 is SGHRS and CDR2 is YFSETQ. V gave up 4 bases and J gave up 5 bases, with 18 bases separating them. CDR3: CASSPETGMGETQYF. CDR3 coding DNA: TGCGCCAGCAGCCCCGAAACAGGGATGGGGGAGACCCAGTACTTC. Filled out from reference TRBV5-1 and TRBJ2-5, the complete variable domain reads KAGVTQTPRYLIKTRGQQVTLSCSPISGHRSVSWYQQTPGQGLQFLFEYFSETQRNKGNFPGRFSGRQFSNSRSEMNVSTLELGDSALYLCASSPETGMGETQYFGPGTRLLVL.

The chain recombines TRBV7-8 with TRBJ2-1; D possibly corresponds to TRBD1 (6 bases). The CDR3 sequence is 12 residues long. Trimming took off 5 bases at V and 7 bases at J, with 9 bases between the two ends. The germline V gene has CDR1 SGHVS and CDR2 FQNEAQ. Written as DNA, the CDR3 is TGTGCCAGCAGCCGCGACAGGAATGAGCAGTTCTTC. Its translation: CASSRDRNEQFF.

The gene calls are TRBV6-5 and TRBJ1-1; the D is unclear. CDR3 length: 15 residues. Looked up from germline, CDR1 is MNHEY and CDR2 is SVGAGI. V was cut by 2 bases and J by 10 bases, with 20 bases left in between. The CDR3 reads CASSYKAEPLNGAFF. CDR3 sequence (DNA): TGTGCCAGCAGTTACAAGGCGGAACCCCTGAACGGAGCTTTCTTT.

The rearrangement links TRBV5-6 to TRBJ2-7; 7 bases align to TRBD2. CDR1 is SGHDT, CDR2 YYEEEE, per germline. Trimming at V came to 4 bases and at J to 3 bases, leaving 4 bases not matched to a gene. This CDR3 comprises 13 residues. The CDR3 spells CASSGTGGYEQYF. The CDR3 DNA reads as TGTGCCAGCAGCGGGACGGGGGGCTACGAGCAGTACTTC.

This clone was observed a handful of times. The chain joins TRBV3-1 (or the pseudogene TRBV3-2) to TRBJ1-2; possible D gene TRBD1, 6 bases. Germline V CDR1 and CDR2: LGHDT, YNNKEL (reference sequence). V was cut by 6 bases and J by 0 bases, with 17 bases left in between. CDR3 length equals 16 residues. This chain's CDR3 is CASSSGGARANYGYTF. In DNA, the CDR3 is TGTGCCAGCAGTTCGGGGGGGGCCCGAGCTAACTATGGCTACACCTTC.

The chain employs TRBV12-3 or TRBV12-4 and TRBJ1-2; D remains ambiguous. The CDR3 spans 12 residues. Trimming removed 5 bases from V and 4 bases from J, with 8 bases in between. The chain's CDR3 is CASSKAVYGYTF. In nucleotides, the CDR3 is TGTGCCAGCAGTAAGGCGGTCTATGGCTACACCTTC.

This clone was found once. The V call is TRBV5-4, the J call TRBJ2-4, with 8 bases that match TRBD2. CDR1 and CDR2 from the germline V gene are SGHNT and YYREEE (reference sequence). This CDR3 comprises 17 residues. J lost 2 bases, V lost 4 bases, and 11 bases had no gene match. CDR3 bases: TGTGCCAGCAGCCGCCTAACTAGCGGCATTACCAAAAACATTCAGTACTTC. The encoded protein is CASSRLTSGITKNIQYF.

The chain is built from TRBV27 and TRBJ2-1; possibly TRBD2 for D (6 bases). Germline assignment: CDR1 MNHEY and CDR2 SMNVEV (reference sequence). Trimming took off 1 base at V and 7 bases at J, with 17 bases between the two ends. The CDR3 is made up of 16 amino acids. CDR3 DNA sequence: TGTGCCAGCAGTTTATACCCGGCGGGGCGCAGGAATGAGCAGTTCTTC. It encodes CASSLYPAGRRNEQFF.

The V call is TRBV5-1, the J call TRBJ2-2; 12 bases fit TRBD2. V gave up 3 bases and J gave up 5 bases; unmatched junction bases: 5. Germline V gene data show CDR1 as SGHRS and CDR2 as YFSETQ. The CDR3 length is 16 residues. This chain's CDR3 is CASSSGLAGKTGELFF. The DNA of the CDR3 is TGCGCCAGCAGCTCCGGACTAGCGGGGAAAACCGGGGAGCTGTTTTTT. The entire variable domain, with the rest obtained from reference TRBV5-1 and TRBJ2-2, is as follows: KAGVTQTPRYLIKTRGQQVTLSCSPISGHRSVSWYQQTPGQGLQFLFEYFSETQRNKGNFPGRFSGRQFSNSRSEMNVSTLELGDSALYLCASSSGLAGKTGELFFGEGSRLTVL.

The chain links TRBV10-1 to TRBJ1-1; D is unclear. The CDR3 runs to 13 residues. Germline V CDR1 and CDR2: WNHNN, SYGVQD (reference sequence). V lost 5 bases to trimming and J lost 1 base, with 8 bases between them. The CDR3 sequence: CASSRLRNTEAFF. The DNA of the CDR3 is TGCGCCAGCAGTCGGTTGCGGAACACTGAAGCTTTCTTT.

The rearrangement uses TRBV5-6 and TRBJ2-3; 10 nucleotides line up with TRBD2. The CDR3 is made up of 15 amino acids. V was clipped by 2 bases and J by 8 bases; unmatched bases: 8. Germline CDR1 SGHDT, CDR2 YYEEEE. The CDR3 bases are TGTGCCAGCAGCTTCATGACTAGCGGGTCGGGTACGCAGTATTTT. This encodes CASSFMTSGSGTQYF. The full variable domain, rest sourced from reference TRBV5-6 and TRBJ2-3, is DAGVTQSPTHLIKTRGQQVTLRCSPKSGHDTVSWYQQALGQGPQFIFQYYEEEERQRGNFPDRFSGHQFPNYSSELNVNALLLGDSALYLCASSFMTSGSGTQYFGPGTRLTVL.

The chain joins TRBV6-5 to TRBJ1-1; D perhaps matches TRBD1 (6 bases). V shed 8 bases and J shed 9 bases, with 16 bases lying between them. The CDR3 runs to 12 residues. Germline assignment: CDR1 MNHEY and CDR2 SVGAGI. CDR3 DNA sequence: TGTGCCAGCTACCAGTTACAGGGAAAAGCTTTCTTT. Its protein product is CASYQLQGKAFF.

V usage is TRBV5-1 and J usage is TRBJ2-1, with 7 bases that match TRBD2. The CDR3 has 14 residues. With V trimmed by 7 bases and J by 2 bases, 6 bases remained unmatched. Germline CDR1 reads SGHRS; CDR2 reads YFSETQ. The CDR3 loop reads CASWGGSPYNEQFF. The DNA for the CDR3 is TGCGCCAGCTGGGGGGGTTCCCCCTACAATGAGCAGTTCTTC.

The chain recombines TRBV6-5 with TRBJ1-2; TRBD1 matches at 12 bases. Germline CDR1 is MNHEY and CDR2 is SVGAGI. CDR3 length: 15 amino acids. J was trimmed by 0 bases and V by 8 bases; bases with no gene match: 4. The CDR3 region is CASRDRGQANYGYTF. CDR3 DNA sequence: TGTGCCAGCCGGGACAGGGGGCAAGCTAACTATGGCTACACCTTC.

This clone has more than one count but fewer than ten. This chain uses TRBV11-2 with TRBJ1-1, with D maybe TRBD1 (5 bases). V was cut by 0 bases and J by 5 bases, with 10 bases left in between. The CDR3 loop spans 14 amino acids. Per germline, CDR1 SGHAT and CDR2 FQNNGV. The CDR3 spells CASSLDRVGTEAFF. The DNA for the CDR3 is TGTGCCAGCAGCTTAGACAGGGTTGGGACTGAAGCTTTCTTT.

The rearrangement uses TRBV3-1 (or the pseudogene TRBV3-2) and TRBJ1-6; D uncertain. With 0 bases removed from V and 10 bases from J, the gap between germline ends came to 4 bases. Germline CDR1 LGHDT, CDR2 YNNKEL (reference sequence). The CDR3 spans 12 residues. DNA for the CDR3: TGTGCCAGCAGCCAAGAGGCCTCACCCCTCCACTTT. Protein sequence: CASSQEASPLHF.

The chain uses TRBV3-1 (or the pseudogene TRBV3-2) and TRBJ2-3; 7 nucleotides agree with TRBD2. CDR1 and CDR2 from the germline V gene are LGHDT and YNNKEL (reference sequence). Trimming cost V 0 bases and J 6 bases; bases outside gene matches: 6. This CDR3 is built from 15 residues. CDR3: CASSQEPGLQDTQYF. For the CDR3, the DNA is TGTGCCAGCAGCCAAGAACCGGGACTACAGGATACGCAGTATTTT.

The CDR3 is CASSPPSGTGELFF. The CDR3 nucleotides are TGTGCCAGCTCACCGCCTAGCGGCACCGGGGAGCTGTTTTTT. The chain links TRBV18 to TRBJ2-2, with 7 bases matching TRBD2. With V trimmed by 3 bases and J by 4 bases, 2 bases remained unmatched. The length of the CDR3 is 14 residues. Germline V gives CDR1 KGHSH, CDR2 LQKENI.

The gene calls are TRBV4-2 and TRBJ1-2, with TRBD1 identical over 10 bases. V dropped 2 bases and J dropped 8; count of bases not matched to a gene: 8. The CDR3 is 15 amino acids. From germline, CDR1 is LGHNA and CDR2 YNFKEQ. The DNA of the CDR3 is TGTGCCAGCAGCCAATACGGAGGGACAGGGGACGGCTACACCTTC. Translating gives CASSQYGGTGDGYTF.

This clone appeared a few times. The chain is built from TRBV2 and TRBJ1-6, with D tentatively TRBD1 (6 bases). Germline V gene sequence: CDR1 SNHLY, CDR2 FYNNEI. V shed 7 bases and J shed 5 bases, with 12 bases lying between them. The CDR3 runs to 14 residues. This CDR3 reads CASNLQGNNSPLHF. DNA for the CDR3: TGTGCCAGCAACCTACAGGGAAATAATTCACCCCTCCACTTT.

The chain has TRBV6-2 or TRBV6-3 and TRBJ1-1; TRBD1 matches at 7 bases. Trimming took 0 bases from V and 1 from J; bases not matched to a gene: 5. The CDR3 has 16 residues. CDR1 is MNHEY and CDR2 is SVGEGT in the germline V gene. The CDR3 nucleotides are TGTGCCAGCAGTTACTCGCTGGGGACAGCGAACACTGAAGCTTTCTTT. It codes for CASSYSLGTANTEAFF.

The rearrangement uses TRBV28 and TRBJ2-7; 10 nucleotides align to TRBD1. The junction had 9 bases not matched to a gene; V was cut back by 10 bases and J by 6 bases. The CDR3 sequence is 13 residues long. Germline CDR1 MDHEN, CDR2 SYDVKM. The CDR3 protein is CATRRTGGSEQYF. The CDR3 DNA reads TGTGCCACCAGAAGGACAGGGGGTAGCGAGCAGTACTTC.

The chain combines TRBV27 with TRBJ1-5, with 11 bases matching TRBD1. This CDR3 has 15 amino acids. With 5 bases clipped from V and 11 bases from J, the junction kept 11 bases outside the gene matches. CDR1 is MNHEY, CDR2 SMNVEV, per germline (reference sequence). In DNA, the CDR3 is TGTGCCAGCAGTCGGGACAGGGGGTTCCTTTGGGCCCAGCATTTT. This codes for CASSRDRGFLWAQHF.

The chain combines TRBV7-6 with TRBJ2-2, with a possible D match to TRBD2 (5 bases). V lost 5 bases to trimming and J lost 5 bases, with 15 bases between them. This CDR3 spans 15 amino acids. CDR1 and CDR2 from the germline V gene are SGHVS and FNYEAQ. The CDR3 region has the DNA TGTGCCAGCAGCCCCAGATTACTAGGGACCGGGGAGCTGTTTTTT. Translating it yields CASSPRLLGTGELFF.

This chain joins TRBV29-1 and TRBJ2-1; 10 nucleotides line up with TRBD1. This CDR3 has 14 amino acids. The V and J ends lost 4 bases and 6 bases, in that order; junction bases with no gene match: 6. Germline CDR1 is SQVTM and CDR2 is ANQGSEA. The CDR3 region has the DNA TGCAGCGTTGGTCCGGGACAGGGGCCCAATGAGCAGTTCTTC. It encodes CSVGPGQGPNEQFF.

V usage is TRBV5-1 and J usage is TRBJ2-3; 13 positions agree with TRBD2. This CDR3 has 19 residues. V lost 7 bases to trimming and J lost 4 bases; unmatched junction nucleotides: 18. CDR1 and CDR2 from the germline V gene are SGHRS and YFSETQ. CDR3 DNA sequence: TGCGCCAGCTCTCCACTTTTGTCCCCCGGGACTAGCGGGGCAGATACGCAGTATTTT. Amino acid sequence: CASSPLLSPGTSGADTQYF.

This clone was seen only a few times. V usage is TRBV5-4 and J usage is TRBJ1-2, with D tentatively TRBD1 (5 bases). V gave up 4 bases and J gave up 7 bases, with 17 bases separating them. The CDR3 spans 14 residues. The germline gives CDR1 SGHNT, CDR2 YYREEE (reference sequence). The CDR3 sequence: CASSPPPGDPGYTF. The CDR3 region has the DNA TGTGCCAGCAGCCCTCCTCCGGGGGACCCTGGCTACACCTTC.